This TCR beta chain stems from a study of CD8 T cells in ankylosing spondylitis. Germline V CDR1 and CDR2: SNHLY, FYNNEI. V lost 2 bases, J lost 2 bases, and 7 bases lay in between. CDR3 length: 13 amino acids. TCRdb redid the calling of the 5' RACE reads with MiXCR, one entry per CDR3 protein. Of about 160,000 distinct CDR3 sequences in the sample, around 16% were seen once. Sequencing was carried out using blood, either unsorted or a sorted T cell fraction (not recorded which). This sequence joins TRBV2 and TRBJ2-7, with D unclear. This sequence originates from a male donor with ankylosing spondylitis or in good health (not recorded which). CDR3 bases: TGTGCCAGCAGTGAAACAGTTCCCTACGAGCAGTACTTC. Translation: CASSETVPYEQYF.